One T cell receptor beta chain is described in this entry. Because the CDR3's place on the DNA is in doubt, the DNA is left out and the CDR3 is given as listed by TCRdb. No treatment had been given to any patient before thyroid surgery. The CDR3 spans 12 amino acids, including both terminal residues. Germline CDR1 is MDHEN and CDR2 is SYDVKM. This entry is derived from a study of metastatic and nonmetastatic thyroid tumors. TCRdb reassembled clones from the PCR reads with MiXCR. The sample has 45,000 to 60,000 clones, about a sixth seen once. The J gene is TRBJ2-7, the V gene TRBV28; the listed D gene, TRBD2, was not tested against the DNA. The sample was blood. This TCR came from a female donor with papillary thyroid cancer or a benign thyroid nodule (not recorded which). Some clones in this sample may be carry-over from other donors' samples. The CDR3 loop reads CPSILEGSEQYF.